This T cell receptor beta chain is from a study of cytomegalovirus exposure and HLA in healthy donors. CDR1 and CDR2 (germline): SGHDT, YYEEEE. This CDR3 comprises 16 residues. V was trimmed by 3 bases and J by 0 bases, leaving 15 bases between them. With regard to this clone: Its antigen is not known.

Overall study findings and caveats: Per a later analysis, 18,000 or so TCR beta sequences showed association with HLA alleles at 0.05 false discovery rate. Common viral pathogens seemed, in a later analysis, to connect with several of the most significant clusters. Altogether, some 160 TCR beta chains were recorded as cytomegalovirus-associated.

13 Jbeta primers and 60 Vbeta primers were used for the PCR. The method was immunoSEQ multiplex PCR; TCRdb's version includes in-frame clones alone and lacks a portion of them. Of roughly 120,000 clones in the sample, 75% to 85% are singletons; the top ten hold 3% to 3.5%. This clonotype was sampled from a male donor in good health and CMV-seronegative. The sample was PBMCs. The chain employs TRBV5-6 and TRBJ1-1; D gene uncertain. The CDR3 nucleotides read TGTGCCAGCAGCTCTCCGTTTGGGCACATGAACACTGAAGCTTTCTTT. It encodes CASSSPFGHMNTEAFF. The entire variable domain, with the rest obtained from reference TRBV5-6 and TRBJ1-1, is as follows: DAGVTQSPTHLIKTRGQQVTLRCSPKSGHDTVSWYQQALGQGPQFIFQYYEEEERQRGNFPDRFSGHQFPNYSSELNVNALLLGDSALYLCASSSPFGHMNTEAFFGQGTRLTVV.